This is a list of T cell receptor beta chains from one sample in a study of neurological immune-mediated disorders. TCRdb called the 5' RACE reads again in MiXCR, with one record for every CDR3 protein. The sample yields tens of thousands of distinct CDR3 sequences, less than 10% seen once. The sequenced sample consisted of PBMCs. The receptor set was obtained from a man aged 30-40 years in good health. The CDR3 runs from the conserved cysteine through the conserved F or W. Each record gives: J gene, V gene, D gene, clone size, CDR3 protein, CDR3 DNA. The D gene is left open where the match is weak. Where a row states a size, it is once, few, many or the class of an expanded clone; other rows omit it.

>TRBJ2-7|TRBV5-5|TRBD1|many
CASSNWPGQSSYEQYF
TGTGCCAGCAGTAACTGGCCGGGACAGAGCTCCTACGAGCAGTACTTC
>TRBJ2-7|TRBV3-1|TRBD1|many
CASSQDRGLPYEQYF
TGTGCCAGCAGCCAAGACAGGGGGCTCCCCTACGAGCAGTACTTC
>TRBJ2-1|TRBV5-1|TRBD2|many
CASSLSWGGLDEQFF
TGCGCCAGCAGCTTGAGTTGGGGGGGATTGGATGAGCAGTTCTTC
>TRBJ1-5|TRBV20-1|.|few
CSARSQNSNQPQHF
TGCAGTGCTAGGAGCCAAAATAGCAATCAGCCCCAGCATTTT
>TRBJ2-7|TRBV7-3|TRBD1|many
CASSSGDRVSHEQYF
TGTGCCAGCAGCTCCGGGGACAGGGTCTCCCACGAGCAGTACTTC
>TRBJ2-1|TRBV10-2|.|many
CASSQRTHQRTF
TGCGCCAGCAGTCAGAGGACCCACCAACGGACCTTC
>TRBJ2-7|TRBV27|.|many
CASSLWDGASYEQYF
TGTGCCAGCAGTTTATGGGACGGGGCCTCCTACGAGCAGTACTTC
>TRBJ1-1|TRBV10-3|.|many
CAISTVMNTEAFF
TGTGCCATCTCGACGGTGATGAACACTGAAGCTTTCTTT
>TRBJ1-1|TRBV25-1|TRBD1|few
CATTGTGTTEAFF
TGTGCCACCACCGGGACAGGGACCACTGAAGCTTTCTTT
>TRBJ2-1|TRBV5-5|TRBD1|many
CASSLDTGATGNEQFF
TGTGCCAGCAGCTTGGATACAGGGGCCACGGGGAATGAGCAGTTCTTC
>TRBJ1-3|TRBV5-4|.|many
CASSHPTGNTIYF
TGTGCCAGCAGCCACCCGACCGGAAACACCATATATTTT
>TRBJ1-6|TRBV27|.|.
CASSAGQTSSYNSPLHF
TGTGCCAGCAGTGCCGGACAGACCAGCTCCTATAATTCACCCCTCCACTTT
>TRBJ2-1|TRBV20-1|TRBD1|many
CSARDRGTGEWEQFF
TGCAGTGCTAGAGATCGGGGGACAGGGGAATGGGAGCAGTTCTTC
>TRBJ1-1|TRBV12-3/TRBV12-4|TRBD1|many
CASNPPGTVEAFF
TGTGCCAGCAATCCCCCAGGGACAGTTGAAGCTTTCTTT
>TRBJ2-5|TRBV20-1|.|.
CSARGSTRGIQYF
TGCAGTGCTAGAGGTTCCACCCGGGGGATCCAGTACTTC
>TRBJ2-4|TRBV5-1|TRBD2|many
CASSFTGLASDIQYF
TGCGCCAGCAGCTTTACTGGACTAGCGAGTGACATTCAGTACTTC
>TRBJ1-6|TRBV27|.|many
CASSPLNSPLHF
TGTGCCAGCAGTCCATTAAATTCACCCCTCCACTTT
>TRBJ2-7|TRBV6-5|.|few
CASSPTVTYEQYF
TGTGCCAGCAGCCCGACAGTTACCTACGAGCAGTACTTC
>TRBJ1-1|TRBV20-1|TRBD1|many
CRSTGLNTEAFF
TGCAGATCGACAGGGTTGAACACTGAAGCTTTCTTT
>TRBJ2-3|TRBV12-3/TRBV12-4|.|many
CASSRGLESTDTQYF
TGTGCCAGCAGCCGGGGACTGGAAAGCACAGATACGCAGTATTTT
>TRBJ2-3|TRBV9|TRBD2|.
CVSSTRLAGGRDTQCF
TGTGTCAGCAGCACCAGACTAGCGGGAGGGCGAGATACGCAGTGTTTT
>TRBJ1-6|TRBV29-1|.|many
CSVMPDRNSPLHF
TGCAGCGTTATGCCGGACAGAAATTCACCCCTCCACTTT
>TRBJ2-3|TRBV12-3/TRBV12-4|.|many
CASRPGQRDTQYF
TGTGCCAGCAGACCTGGACAGCGAGATACGCAGTATTTT
>TRBJ2-1|TRBV5-1|.|many
CASSLELVVNEQFF
TGCGCCAGCAGCTTGGAGTTGGTGGTCAATGAGCAGTTCTTC
>TRBJ2-5|TRBV7-2|TRBD2|many
CASTVPGTSGNRETQYF
TGTGCCAGCACCGTTCCCGGGACTAGCGGGAACCGGGAGACCCAGTACTTC
>TRBJ1-1|TRBV2|.|many
CASSVELYTEAFF
TGTGCCAGCAGTGTGGAGCTTTACACTGAAGCTTTCTTT
>TRBJ2-1|TRBV20-1|TRBD2|many
CSRLAGGFSYNEQFF
TGCTCCCGACTAGCGGGAGGGTTCTCCTACAATGAGCAGTTCTTC
>TRBJ2-4|TRBV14|.|many
CASSGLGKNIQYF
TGTGCCAGCTCGGGATTGGGCAAAAACATTCAGTACTTC
>TRBJ2-2|TRBV6-2/TRBV6-3|.|many
CASRYQILANTGELFF
TGTGCCAGCAGGTATCAGATACTCGCGAACACCGGGGAGCTGTTTTTT
>TRBJ1-1|TRBV27|.|many
CASSLGENTEAFF
TGTGCCAGCAGTTTGGGGGAAAACACTGAAGCTTTCTTT
>TRBJ1-2|TRBV5-5|.|many
CASSLDLRGDYGYTF
TGTGCCAGCAGCTTGGATTTGAGGGGAGACTATGGCTACACCTTC
>TRBJ1-6|TRBV4-1|TRBD1|many
CASSQDYGTEHSPLHF
TGCGCCAGCAGCCAGGACTACGGGACAGAGCATTCACCCCTCCACTTT
>TRBJ2-3|TRBV6-1|TRBD1|.
CATGTVTGAADTQYF
TGTGCCACCGGGACCGTGACAGGGGCCGCAGATACGCAGTATTTT
>TRBJ2-7|TRBV20-1|TRBD1|many
CSANDRVLYEQYF
TGCAGTGCTAACGACAGGGTGTTGTACGAGCAGTACTTC
>TRBJ2-1|TRBV10-2|TRBD2|many
CASTGTSGRNEQFF
TGCGCCAGCACAGGGACTAGCGGGCGGAATGAGCAGTTCTTC
>TRBJ2-4|TRBV5-1|TRBD1|many
CARIEGGPQEDIQYF
TGCGCCAGGATTGAAGGGGGCCCCCAGGAGGACATTCAGTACTTC
>TRBJ2-7|TRBV19|.|once
CASSIDPARGSREQYF
TGTGCCAGTAGTATAGATCCGGCGCGTGGATCTCGCGAGCAGTACTTC
>TRBJ2-5|TRBV10-2|TRBD2|many
CASWGGMETQYF
TGCGCCAGCTGGGGGGGGATGGAGACCCAGTACTTC
>TRBJ1-2|TRBV28|.|many
CASGVPGGGGYTF
TGTGCCAGCGGGGTTCCGGGGGGAGGCGGCTACACCTTC
>TRBJ2-7|TRBV24-1|TRBD1|many
CATSDSGQGNDEQYF
TGTGCCACCAGTGACTCGGGACAGGGGAACGACGAGCAGTACTTC
>TRBJ2-7|TRBV5-5|TRBD1|many
CASSLGQGSDEQYF
TGTGCCAGCAGCCTAGGACAGGGTAGCGACGAGCAGTACTTC
>TRBJ2-5|TRBV19|TRBD1|few
CASRKGQGGETQYF
TGTGCCAGTAGGAAAGGACAGGGCGGCGAGACCCAGTACTTC
>TRBJ2-3|TRBV29-1|.|many
CSVEGFTDTQYF
TGCAGCGTTGAGGGGTTCACAGATACGCAGTATTTT
>TRBJ2-7|TRBV30|.|many
CAWSVVSYEQYF
TGTGCCTGGAGTGTAGTATCCTACGAGCAGTACTTC
>TRBJ2-1|TRBV3-1|TRBD2|many
CASSQSSGSTEQFF
TGTGCCAGCAGCCAGAGTAGCGGGAGTACTGAGCAGTTCTTC
>TRBJ2-5|TRBV20-1|.|.
CSARLERRETQYF
TGCAGTGCTAGATTGGAAAGGCGCGAGACCCAGTACTTC
>TRBJ2-3|TRBV29-1|.|many
CSVDKAAGRGNTQYF
TGCAGCGTTGATAAGGCTGCTGGCAGGGGTAATACGCAGTATTTT
>TRBJ2-5|TRBV5-1|TRBD2|many
CASSHGLAGAETQYF
TGCGCCAGCAGCCATGGACTAGCGGGTGCAGAGACCCAGTACTTC
>TRBJ1-2|TRBV20-1|TRBD1|many
CSVRQGRGYTF
TGCAGTGTAAGACAGGGACGAGGCTACACCTTC
>TRBJ2-5|TRBV20-1|.|many
CSARRLGETQYF
TGCAGTGCTAGGCGTCTCGGGGAGACCCAGTACTTC
>TRBJ1-1|TRBV6-2/TRBV6-3|.|many
CASSYSRNTEAFF
TGTGCCAGCAGTTACTCGAGGAACACTGAAGCTTTCTTT
>TRBJ2-7|TRBV4-1|.|many
CASSLGDRTEQYF
TGCGCCAGCAGCCTAGGGGATAGGACCGAGCAGTACTTC
>TRBJ1-2|TRBV28|.|many
CASSWQGRSYGYTF
TGTGCCAGCAGTTGGCAGGGTAGGAGCTATGGCTACACCTTC
>TRBJ1-1|TRBV29-1|.|many
CSVGGDAEAFF
TGCAGCGTTGGCGGTGACGCTGAAGCTTTCTTT
>TRBJ2-5|TRBV7-9|TRBD1|many
CASRSDRVDKETQYF
TGTGCCAGCAGATCCGACAGGGTGGACAAAGAGACCCAGTACTTC
>TRBJ2-3|TRBV5-1|TRBD1|many
CASSGYGQGPTTGTQYF
TGCGCCAGCAGCGGTTACGGACAGGGGCCTACCACGGGAACGCAGTATTTT